Here is one TCR beta chain with its context. There is no known antigen for this receptor. No clone much larger than this one lies a single base away; base qualities are absent. CD8 naive samples were CD45RO-negative cells positively selected for CCR7, giving a CD45RA+CCR7+ population that excluded TemRA cells. The donors were healthy, HIV-negative adults with no recently reported acute infections or vaccinations. Only Caucasian adults living in Nashville, Tennessee, USA were represented among the donors. Blood was obtained by leukapheresis, after which PBMCs were separated by Ficoll-Histopaque density gradient centrifugation and cryopreserved in liquid nitrogen vapor phase. Analytical flow cytometry was used to check the purity and quantity of each magnetically sorted T cell population. From each sorted fraction, genomic DNA was isolated and quantified by UV absorbance on a Nanodrop 2000c. The sample originates from a study of shared clonotypes between healthy human individuals (dated by TCRdb to about 2020). Broadly, across the study: The cohort included a few men and a couple of women between 18 and 49 years of age. For each donor, CD4 naive and CD4 memory were each given three plates, CD8 naive was given two plates, and CD8 memory was given one plate. To estimate repertoire size and how much clonotypes are shared between individuals, the study performed deep sequencing of blood TCR repertoires from a handful of healthy adults. Libraries were prepared and TCR repertoires were sequenced by different laboratories using diverse techniques, in order to increase sequencing depth and limit assay-specific biases. Each donor's leukapheresis produced roughly between roughly 0.94 and 9.5 billion PBMCs. Study-wide conclusions, independent of this receptor: Sampling was limited to blood, and TCR repertoires in tissue likely differ from TCR repertoires in blood. Rarefaction of sorted-subset datasets indicated incomplete sequencing despite the large sequencing depth. Based on pairwise subsampling, the degree of clonotype sharing among donors was expected to be affected by sequencing depth. Because the study included only a small number of donors, the genetic and exposure-history diversity represented was limited. Clonotypes shared by all four sorted-subset donors showed higher generation probabilities than non-shared clonotypes. Across four donors, around 5.4% of naive CD4, roughly 3.3% of naive CD8, around 2.5% of memory CD4, and around 0.4% of memory CD8 clonotypes were shared. Naive subsets generally had larger estimated clonotype richness than memory subsets did.

The CDR3 covers 15 residues, taking in both the cysteine and the phenylalanine. Here the CDR3 DNA is all that survives: 45 bases in frame from base 1. V is reduced by 1 base and J by 0 bases, leaving a spacing of 6 bases between them. CDR1 and CDR2 were assigned from the germline V gene as LGHNA and YNFKEQ. Using the deep immunoSEQ assay, multiplex PCR amplified TCR CDR3 regions from genomic DNA. Extracted genomic DNA from each cell subset was distributed evenly across all wells of several immunoSEQ 96-well plates, and each plate was treated as a replicate. Each replicate PCR for sorted subsets received 200 ng genomic DNA, equal to about 30,000 T cell genomes. The purified libraries were quantified using a Qubit 3.0 fluorometer, sized with a Bioanalyzer 2100, and then quantified again using the KAPA Library Quantification kit. Every immunoSEQ 96-well plate was sequenced on a dedicated single-read 150-cycle Illumina NextSeq 550 flow cell. On the authors' methods: Because the immunoSEQ output included only junctional sequences and no quality scores, the filtering could not be the same as the filtering used for full-length reads. To assign V/J genes and CDR3, sequences were annotated using PyIR, a Python wrapper for IgBLAST v1.9, with IMGT germline references. Reads were filtered out if the reads had weak V/J assignments (E-value above 1e-6), no CDR3, stop codons, out-of-frame junctions, or ambiguous translated residues. A V3J clonotype was defined by an identical inferred V gene, J gene, and CDR3 amino acid sequence. The percentage overlap between two repertoires was calculated by dividing the number of shared unique clonotypes by the size of the smaller repertoire. Repertoire richness was assessed with RTK rarefaction, the Chao1 estimator, and Recon v2.1 estimates of unobserved clonotypes. OLGA was used to compute generation probabilities for all TCRbeta clonotypes that the gDNA method yielded from four donors. As stored in TCRdb, this immuneACCESS dataset retains in-frame rearrangements with V and J assigned. A fraction of the clones does not appear; measured against another copy, unresolved V genes explain less than half of the discrepancy, and the remainder lacks a known reason. That table gives V, J and clone size, and the DNA gave D and trimming. A total of hundreds of thousands of clones appear in this sample, about 96% of them only once. The ten largest clones take up roughly 0.12% of the sample.

Recombination joined TRBV4-2 with TRBJ1-4; tentative D gene TRBD1, with 5 bases matching. The sequenced material came from naive CD8+ T cells sorted from blood. The cell subset or site label corresponds to: CD45RA+CCR7+. This receptor was identified in a woman aged 25 to 39 in good health. The CDR3 corresponds to CASSQAGATNEKLFF. The sequenced DNA is TGTGCCAGCAGCCAAGCGGGGGCAACTAATGAAAAACTGTTTTTT.